This T cell receptor (beta chain) was found in a study of cytomegalovirus exposure and HLA in healthy donors. Study-wide points: Generally TCR sequences proved uncommon, though certain public TCRs appeared in numerous donors.

Profiling relied on immunoSEQ multiplex PCR, and the TCRdb table lists in-frame clones only, not all of them. The sample yields 120,000 or so clones, 85% to 90% seen once. A word on this clone: What it binds is not known.

Input material: PBMCs. The clonotype comes from a woman younger than 35 in good health and CMV-seronegative.

Here the CDR3 DNA reads TGTGCCAGCTCACCCCCCGGGACAGGGTTGACCGGGGAGCTGTTTTTT. This translates into CASSPPGTGLTGELFF. V and J are TRBV18 and TRBJ2-2; 9 nucleotides align to TRBD1. Germline CDR1 is KGHSH and CDR2 is LQKENI. With 3 bases clipped from V and 5 bases from J, the junction kept 7 bases outside the gene matches. This CDR3 region has 16 residues. Complete variable domain (other parts from reference TRBV18 and TRBJ2-2): NAGVMQNPRHLVRRRGQEARLRCSPMKGHSHVYWYRQLPEEGLKFMVYLQKENIIDESGMPKERFSAEFPKEGPSILRIQQVVRGDSAAYFCASSPPGTGLTGELFFGEGSRLTVL.